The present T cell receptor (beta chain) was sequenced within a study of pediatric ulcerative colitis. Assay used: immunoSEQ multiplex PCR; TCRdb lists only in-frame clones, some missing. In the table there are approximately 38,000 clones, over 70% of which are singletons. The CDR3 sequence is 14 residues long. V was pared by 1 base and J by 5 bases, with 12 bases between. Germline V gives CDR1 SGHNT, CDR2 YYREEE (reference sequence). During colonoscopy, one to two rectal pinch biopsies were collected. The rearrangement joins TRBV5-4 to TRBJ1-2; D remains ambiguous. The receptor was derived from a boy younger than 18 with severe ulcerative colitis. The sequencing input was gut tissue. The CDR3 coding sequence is TGTGCCAGCAGCTTGATGGGGATTCGGTATGGCTACACCTTC. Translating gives CASSLMGIRYGYTF.